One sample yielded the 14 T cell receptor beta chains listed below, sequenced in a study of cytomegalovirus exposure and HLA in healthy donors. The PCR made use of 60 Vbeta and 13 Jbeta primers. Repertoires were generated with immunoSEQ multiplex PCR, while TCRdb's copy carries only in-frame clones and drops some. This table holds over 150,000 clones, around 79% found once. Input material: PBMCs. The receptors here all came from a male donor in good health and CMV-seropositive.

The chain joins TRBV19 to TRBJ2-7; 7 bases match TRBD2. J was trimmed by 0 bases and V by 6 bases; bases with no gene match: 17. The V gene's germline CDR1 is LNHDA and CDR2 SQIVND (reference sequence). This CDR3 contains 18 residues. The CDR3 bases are TGTGCCAGTAGCCGTTACCCGGGAGGTAGTAACCCCTCCTACGAGCAGTACTTC. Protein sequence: CASSRYPGGSNPSYEQYF.

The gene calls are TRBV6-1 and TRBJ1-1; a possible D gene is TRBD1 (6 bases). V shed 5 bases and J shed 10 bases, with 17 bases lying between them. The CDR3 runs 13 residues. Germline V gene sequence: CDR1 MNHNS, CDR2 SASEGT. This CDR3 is CASSPRTEERAFF. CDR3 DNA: TGTGCCAGCAGTCCCCGGACAGAGGAGAGAGCTTTCTTT.

The CDR3 region is CASTPLAVSYNEQFF. The CDR3 DNA reads TGTGCCAGCACCCCCCTCGCGGTCTCCTACAATGAGCAGTTCTTC. V usage is TRBV7-6 and J usage is TRBJ2-1; D ambiguous. Germline V lookup: CDR1 SGHVS, CDR2 FNYEAQ. The V and J ends lost 7 bases and 0 bases respectively, with 13 bases between them. This CDR3 comprises 15 residues.

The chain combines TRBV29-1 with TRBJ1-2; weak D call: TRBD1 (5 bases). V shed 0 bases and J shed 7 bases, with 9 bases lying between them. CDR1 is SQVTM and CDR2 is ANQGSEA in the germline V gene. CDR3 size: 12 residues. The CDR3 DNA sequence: TGCAGCGTTGAAGAGGGAGGGGTTGGCTACACCTTC. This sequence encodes CSVEEGGVGYTF. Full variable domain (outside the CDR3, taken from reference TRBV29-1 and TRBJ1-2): SAVISQKPSRDICQRGTSLTIQCQVDSQVTMMFWYRQQPGQSLTLIATANQGSEATYESGFVIDKFPISRPNLTFSTLTVSNMSPEDSSIYLCSVEEGGVGYTFGSGTRLTVV.

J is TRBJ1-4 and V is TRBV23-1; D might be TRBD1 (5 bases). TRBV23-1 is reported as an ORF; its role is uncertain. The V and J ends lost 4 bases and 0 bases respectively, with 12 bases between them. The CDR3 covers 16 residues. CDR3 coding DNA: TGCGCCAGCAGTCGGGGCAGCAACTCAACTAATGAAAAACTGTTTTTT. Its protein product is CASSRGSNSTNEKLFF.

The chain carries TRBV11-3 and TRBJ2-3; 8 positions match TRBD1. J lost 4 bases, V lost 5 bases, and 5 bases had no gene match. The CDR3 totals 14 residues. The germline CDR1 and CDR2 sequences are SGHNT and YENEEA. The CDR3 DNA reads TGTGCCAGCAGCCCCGGGACAGGTCCAGATACGCAGTATTTT. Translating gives CASSPGTGPDTQYF.

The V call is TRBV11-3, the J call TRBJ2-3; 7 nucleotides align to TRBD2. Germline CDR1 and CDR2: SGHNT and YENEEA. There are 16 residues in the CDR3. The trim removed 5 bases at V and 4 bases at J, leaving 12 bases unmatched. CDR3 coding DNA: TGTGCCAGCAGCAATCCTTTTGGGGGGGAGGCAGATACGCAGTATTTT. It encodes CASSNPFGGEADTQYF. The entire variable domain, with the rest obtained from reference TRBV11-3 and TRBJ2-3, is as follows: EAGVVQSPRYKIIEKKQPVAFWCNPISGHNTLYWYLQNLGQGPELLIRYENEEAVDDSQLPKDRFSAERLKGVDSTLKIQPAELGDSAVYLCASSNPFGGEADTQYFGPGTRLTVL.

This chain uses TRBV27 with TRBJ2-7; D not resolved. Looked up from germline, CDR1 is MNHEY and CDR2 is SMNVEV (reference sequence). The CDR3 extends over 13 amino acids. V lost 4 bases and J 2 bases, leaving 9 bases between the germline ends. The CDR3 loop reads CASSSTWAYEQYF. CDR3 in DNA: TGTGCCAGCAGTTCGACATGGGCCTACGAGCAGTACTTC.

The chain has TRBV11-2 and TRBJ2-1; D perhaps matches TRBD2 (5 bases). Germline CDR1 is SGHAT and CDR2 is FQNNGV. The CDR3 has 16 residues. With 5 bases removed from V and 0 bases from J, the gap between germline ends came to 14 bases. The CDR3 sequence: CASSRRETISYNEQFF. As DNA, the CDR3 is TGTGCCAGCAGCCGACGGGAAACTATCTCCTACAATGAGCAGTTCTTC.

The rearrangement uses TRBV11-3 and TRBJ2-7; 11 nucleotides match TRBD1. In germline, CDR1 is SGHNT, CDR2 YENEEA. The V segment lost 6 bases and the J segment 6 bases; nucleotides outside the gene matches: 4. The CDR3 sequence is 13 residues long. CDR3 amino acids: CASSWTGGGEQYF. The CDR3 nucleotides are TGTGCCAGCAGTTGGACAGGGGGCGGCGAGCAGTACTTC. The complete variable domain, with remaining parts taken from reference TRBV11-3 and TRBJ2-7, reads EAGVVQSPRYKIIEKKQPVAFWCNPISGHNTLYWYLQNLGQGPELLIRYENEEAVDDSQLPKDRFSAERLKGVDSTLKIQPAELGDSAVYLCASSWTGGGEQYFGPGTRLTVT.

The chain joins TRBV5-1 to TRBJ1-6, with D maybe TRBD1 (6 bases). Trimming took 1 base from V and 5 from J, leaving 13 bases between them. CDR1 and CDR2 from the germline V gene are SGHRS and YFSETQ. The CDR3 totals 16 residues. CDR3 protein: CASSLTLDRNNSPLHF. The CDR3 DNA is TGCGCCAGCAGCTTGACCCTGGACAGAAATAATTCACCCCTCCACTTT.

The chain's CDR3 is CASSYTGVNTEAFF. CDR3 DNA: TGTGCCAGCAGTTACACAGGGGTGAACACTGAAGCTTTCTTT. The V and J genes are TRBV6-5 and TRBJ1-1, with TRBD1 matching over 7 bases. With V trimmed by 2 bases and J by 0 bases, 0 bases remained unmatched. There are 14 residues in the CDR3. Germline CDR1 and CDR2: MNHEY and SVGAGI.

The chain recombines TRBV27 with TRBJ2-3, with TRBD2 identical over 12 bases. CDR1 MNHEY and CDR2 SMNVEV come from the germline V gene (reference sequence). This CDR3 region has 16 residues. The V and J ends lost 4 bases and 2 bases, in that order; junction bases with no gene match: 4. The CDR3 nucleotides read TGTGCCAGCAGTTCCAGACTAGCGGGGGCCACAGATACGCAGTATTTT. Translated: CASSSRLAGATDTQYF.

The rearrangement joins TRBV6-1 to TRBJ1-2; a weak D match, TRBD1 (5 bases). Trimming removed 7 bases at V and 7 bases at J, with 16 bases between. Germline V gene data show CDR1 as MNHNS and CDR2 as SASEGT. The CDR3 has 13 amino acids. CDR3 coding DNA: TGTGCCAGCACCGTGGGGCTATGGGCTGGCTACACCTTC. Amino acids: CASTVGLWAGYTF.